This section outlines one TCR beta chain sequence together with its context. In the authors' methods: By means of reference gene primer amplification, nucleated cell counts were estimated. Data came from immunoSEQ multiplex PCR; TCRdb stores just in-frame clones and leaves some out. V, J and clone size were drawn from that table, and D and trimming were deduced from the DNA. The table includes about 130,000 clones, 85% detected once. The entry originates in a study of blood T cell repertoires in COVID-19. Study in general: Acute-phase and convalescent COVID-19 samples originated in the United States, Italy and Spain.

CDR3 size: 15 residues. CDR1 MNHEY and CDR2 SVGAGI come from the germline V gene. V was cut by 3 bases and J by 4 bases, with 15 bases left in between. The clonotype was recovered from a woman at least 80 years old with acute or convalescent COVID-19. The chain couples TRBV6-5 to TRBJ2-5; D remains unclear. The sample comprised peripheral blood. As DNA, the CDR3 is TGTGCCAGCAGTTATTCAGGATCCCGGCCAGAGACCCAGTACTTC. Its translation is CASSYSGSRPETQYF.